The text below deals with one T cell receptor (beta chain). What it binds is not known. The sample originates from a study of vaccination effects on CD4 cells after COVID-19. Study-level results: A shortage of convalescent patients and an absence of early post-infection timepoints characterized the study.

V was pared by 4 bases and J by 0 bases, with 7 bases of the junction left unmatched. Per the germline V gene, CDR1 is MNHNS and CDR2 is SASEGT. This CDR3 contains 16 residues. ViraFEST assay sequencing came after antigen-specific CD4+ T cells were expanded with viral peptide pools. Isolating CD4+ T cells followed around nine days of culture. The cohort was immunized with two doses of either the BNT162b2 or mRNA-1273 vaccine. IL-2 medium was substituted for half the medium on days 3 and 7. The assay was immunoSEQ multiplex PCR, and TCRdb's table has in-frame clones only and misses some. The sample records tens of thousands of clones, around three quarters being singletons.

This receptor was identified in a human donor who received a COVID-19 vaccine. The chain joins TRBV6-1 to TRBJ2-3; 7 bases fit TRBD1. Sample: CD4+ T cells from PBMCs cultured with HCoV-229E spike peptides, taken after COVID-19 vaccination. The CDR3 loop reads CASSGQGWSSTDTQYF. CDR3 DNA: TGTGCCAGCAGTGGACAGGGATGGTCTAGCACAGATACGCAGTATTTT.